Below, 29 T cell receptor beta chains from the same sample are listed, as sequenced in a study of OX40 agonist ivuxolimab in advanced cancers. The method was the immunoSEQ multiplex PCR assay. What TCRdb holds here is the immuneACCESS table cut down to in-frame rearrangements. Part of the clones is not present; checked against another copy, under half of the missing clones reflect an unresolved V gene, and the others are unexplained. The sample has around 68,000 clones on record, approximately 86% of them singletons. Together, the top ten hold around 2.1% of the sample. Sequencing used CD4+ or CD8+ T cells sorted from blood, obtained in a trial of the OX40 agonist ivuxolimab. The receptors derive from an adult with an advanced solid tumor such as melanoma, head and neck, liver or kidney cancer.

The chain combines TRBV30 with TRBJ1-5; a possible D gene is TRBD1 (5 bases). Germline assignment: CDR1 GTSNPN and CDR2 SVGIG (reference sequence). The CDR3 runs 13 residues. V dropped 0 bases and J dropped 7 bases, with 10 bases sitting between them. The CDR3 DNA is TGTGCCTGGAGTGTGAGGGGAGGGCAGCCCCAGCATTTT. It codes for CAWSVRGGQPQHF.

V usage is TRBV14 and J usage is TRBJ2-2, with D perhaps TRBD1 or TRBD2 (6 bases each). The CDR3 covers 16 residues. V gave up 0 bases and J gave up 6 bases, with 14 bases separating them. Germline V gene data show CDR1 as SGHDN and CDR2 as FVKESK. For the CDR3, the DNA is TGTGCCAGCAGCCAAGATCGGGGGCAGGTAGCCGGGGAGCTGTTTTTT. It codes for CASSQDRGQVAGELFF.

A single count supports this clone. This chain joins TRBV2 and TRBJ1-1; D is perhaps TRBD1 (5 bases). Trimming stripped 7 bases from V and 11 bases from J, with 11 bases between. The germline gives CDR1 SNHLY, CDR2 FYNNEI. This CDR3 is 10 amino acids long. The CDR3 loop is CASKAGRAFF. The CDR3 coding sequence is TGTGCCAGCAAAGCAGGGCGGGCTTTCTTT.

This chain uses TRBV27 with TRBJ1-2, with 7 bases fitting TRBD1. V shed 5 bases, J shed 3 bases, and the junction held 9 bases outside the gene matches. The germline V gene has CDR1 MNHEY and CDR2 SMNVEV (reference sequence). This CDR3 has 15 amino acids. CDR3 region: CASSTTGTADYGYTF. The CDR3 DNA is TGTGCCAGCAGTACCACGGGGACAGCTGACTATGGCTACACCTTC.

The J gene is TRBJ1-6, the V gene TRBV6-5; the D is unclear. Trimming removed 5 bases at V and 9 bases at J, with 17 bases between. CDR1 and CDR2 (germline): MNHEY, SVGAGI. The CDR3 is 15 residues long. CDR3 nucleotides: TGTGCCAGCAGTAAGGGAGGTCTGACGGGTTCACCCCTCCACTTT. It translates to CASSKGGLTGSPLHF.

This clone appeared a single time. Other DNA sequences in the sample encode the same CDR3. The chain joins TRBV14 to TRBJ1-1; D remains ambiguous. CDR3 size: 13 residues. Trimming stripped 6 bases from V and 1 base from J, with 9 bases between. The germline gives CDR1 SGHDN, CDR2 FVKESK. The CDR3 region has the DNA TGTGCCAGCAGTCCCTTGAGGAACACTGAAGCTTTCTTT. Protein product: CASSPLRNTEAFF.

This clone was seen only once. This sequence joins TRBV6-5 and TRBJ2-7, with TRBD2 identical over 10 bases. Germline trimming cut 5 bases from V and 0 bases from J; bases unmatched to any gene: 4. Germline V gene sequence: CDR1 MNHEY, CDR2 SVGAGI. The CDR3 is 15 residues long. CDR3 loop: CASSQRTSGSYEQYF. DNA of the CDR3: TGTGCCAGCAGTCAACGGACTAGCGGCTCCTACGAGCAGTACTTC.

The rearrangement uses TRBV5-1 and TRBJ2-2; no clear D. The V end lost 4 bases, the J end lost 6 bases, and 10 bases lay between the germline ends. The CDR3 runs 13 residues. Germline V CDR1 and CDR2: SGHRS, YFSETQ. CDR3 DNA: TGCGCCAGCAGCGCCGGACGTGCCGGGGAGCTGTTTTTT. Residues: CASSAGRAGELFF.

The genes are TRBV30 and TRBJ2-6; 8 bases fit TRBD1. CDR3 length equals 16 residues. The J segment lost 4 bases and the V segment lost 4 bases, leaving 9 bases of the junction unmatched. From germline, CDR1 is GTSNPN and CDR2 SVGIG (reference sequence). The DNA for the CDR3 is TGTGCCTGGATAAGCCAGGGGGCAAGGGGGGCCAACGTCCTGACTTTC. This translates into CAWISQGARGANVLTF.

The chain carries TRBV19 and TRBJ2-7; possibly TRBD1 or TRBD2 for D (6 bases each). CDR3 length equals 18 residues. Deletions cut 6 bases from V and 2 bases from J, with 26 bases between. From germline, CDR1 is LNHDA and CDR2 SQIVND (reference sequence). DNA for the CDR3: TGTGCCAGTAGCAAGGGGGGCAGGGCCACCCCCCTTGCCTACGAGCAGTACTTC. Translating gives CASSKGGRATPLAYEQYF.

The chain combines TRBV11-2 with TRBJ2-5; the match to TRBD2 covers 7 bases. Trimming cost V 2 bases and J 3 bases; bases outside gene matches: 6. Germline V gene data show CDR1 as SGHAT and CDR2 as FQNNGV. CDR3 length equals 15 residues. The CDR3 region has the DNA TGTGCCAGCAGCTTAAAAGGCGCGGGGGAAGAGACCCAGTACTTC. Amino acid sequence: CASSLKGAGEETQYF. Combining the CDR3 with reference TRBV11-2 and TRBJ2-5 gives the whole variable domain EAGVAQSPRYKIIEKRQSVAFWCNPISGHATLYWYQQILGQGPKLLIQFQNNGVVDDSQLPKDRFSAERLKGVDSTLKIQPAKLEDSAVYLCASSLKGAGEETQYFGPGTRLLVL.

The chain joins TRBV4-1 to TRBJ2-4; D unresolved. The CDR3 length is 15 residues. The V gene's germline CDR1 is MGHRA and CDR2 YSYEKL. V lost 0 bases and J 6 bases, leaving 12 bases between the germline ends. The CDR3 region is CASSQDLAGPNIQYF. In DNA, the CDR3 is TGCGCCAGCAGCCAAGATTTGGCAGGCCCAAACATTCAGTACTTC.

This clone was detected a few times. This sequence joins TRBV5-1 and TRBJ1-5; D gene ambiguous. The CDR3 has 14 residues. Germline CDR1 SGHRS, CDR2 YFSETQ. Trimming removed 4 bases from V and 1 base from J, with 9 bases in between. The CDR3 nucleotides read TGCGCCAGCAGCGAGGGCCGGAGCAATCAGCCCCAGCATTTT. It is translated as CASSEGRSNQPQHF.

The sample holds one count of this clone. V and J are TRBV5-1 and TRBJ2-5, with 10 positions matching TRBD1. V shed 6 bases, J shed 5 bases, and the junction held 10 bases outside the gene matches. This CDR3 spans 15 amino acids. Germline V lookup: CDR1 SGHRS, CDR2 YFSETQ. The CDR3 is CASNQGQGMVETQYF. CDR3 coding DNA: TGCGCCAGCAACCAGGGACAGGGGATGGTTGAGACCCAGTACTTC.

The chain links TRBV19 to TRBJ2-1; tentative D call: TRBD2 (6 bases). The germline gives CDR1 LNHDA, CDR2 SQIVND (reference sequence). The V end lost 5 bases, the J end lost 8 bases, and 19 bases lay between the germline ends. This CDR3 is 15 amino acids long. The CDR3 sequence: CASSLRDSARYEQFF. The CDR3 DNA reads TGTGCCAGTAGTCTCCGGGACTCCGCACGGTATGAGCAGTTCTTC. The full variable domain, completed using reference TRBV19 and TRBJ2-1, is DGGITQSPKYLFRKEGQNVTLSCEQNLNHDAMYWYRQDPGQGLRLIYYSQIVNDFQKGDIAEGYSVSREKKESFPLTVTSAQKNPTAFYLCASSLRDSARYEQFFGPGTRLTVL.

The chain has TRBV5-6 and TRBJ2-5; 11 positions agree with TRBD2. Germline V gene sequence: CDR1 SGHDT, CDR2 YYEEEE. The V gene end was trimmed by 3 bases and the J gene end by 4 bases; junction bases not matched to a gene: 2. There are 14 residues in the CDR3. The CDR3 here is CASSSSGRLETQYF. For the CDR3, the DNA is TGTGCCAGCAGCTCTAGCGGGAGGTTAGAGACCCAGTACTTC. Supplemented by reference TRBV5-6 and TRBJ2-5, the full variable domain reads DAGVTQSPTHLIKTRGQQVTLRCSPKSGHDTVSWYQQALGQGPQFIFQYYEEEERQRGNFPDRFSGHQFPNYSSELNVNALLLGDSALYLCASSSSGRLETQYFGPGTRLLVL.

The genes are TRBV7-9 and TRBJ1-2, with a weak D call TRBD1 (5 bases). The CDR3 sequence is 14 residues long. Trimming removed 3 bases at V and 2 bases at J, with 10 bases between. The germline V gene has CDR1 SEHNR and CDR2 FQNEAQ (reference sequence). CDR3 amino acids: CASSLEGVNYGYTF. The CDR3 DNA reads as TGTGCCAGCAGCTTGGAAGGGGTGAACTATGGCTACACCTTC.

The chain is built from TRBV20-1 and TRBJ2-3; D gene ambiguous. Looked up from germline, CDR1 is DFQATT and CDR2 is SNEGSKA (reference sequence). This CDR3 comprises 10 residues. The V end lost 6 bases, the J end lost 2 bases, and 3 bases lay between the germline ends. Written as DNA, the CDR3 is TGCAGTGCCTACACAGATACGCAGTATTTT. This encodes CSAYTDTQYF.

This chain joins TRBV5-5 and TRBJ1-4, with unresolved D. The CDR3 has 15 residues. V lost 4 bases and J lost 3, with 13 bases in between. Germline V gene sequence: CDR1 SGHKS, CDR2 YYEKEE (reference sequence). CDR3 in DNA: TGTGCCAGCAGCCTACTAACGAGCCCTAATGAAAAACTGTTTTTT. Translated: CASSLLTSPNEKLFF. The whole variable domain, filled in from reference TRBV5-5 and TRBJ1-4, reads DAGVTQSPTHLIKTRGQQVTLRCSPISGHKSVSWYQQVLGQGPQFIFQYYEKEERGRGNFPDRFSARQFPNYSSELNVNALLLGDSALYLCASSLLTSPNEKLFFGSGTQLSVL.

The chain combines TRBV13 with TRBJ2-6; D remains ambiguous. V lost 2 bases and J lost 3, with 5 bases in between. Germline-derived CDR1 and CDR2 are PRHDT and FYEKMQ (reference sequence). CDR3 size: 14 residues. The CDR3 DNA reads TGTGCCAGCAGCTTAAAGGGTGGGGCCAACGTCCTGACTTTC. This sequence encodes CASSLKGGANVLTF. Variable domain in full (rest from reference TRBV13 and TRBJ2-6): AAGVIQSPRHLIKEKRETATLKCYPIPRHDTVYWYQQGPGQDPQFLISFYEKMQSDKGSIPDRFSAQQFSDYHSELNMSSLELGDSALYFCASSLKGGANVLTFGAGSRLTVL.

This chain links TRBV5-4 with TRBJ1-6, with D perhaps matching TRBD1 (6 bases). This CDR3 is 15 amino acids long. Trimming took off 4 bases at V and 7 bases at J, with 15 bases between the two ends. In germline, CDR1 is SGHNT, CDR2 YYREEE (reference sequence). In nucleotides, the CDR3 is TGTGCCAGCAGCGACGTACAGGGTATGAATTCACCCCTCCACTTT. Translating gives CASSDVQGMNSPLHF.

The CDR3 DNA follows: TGTGCCAGCAGTTACGGTCCCTGGGGGGCGTACGAGCAGTACTTC. Encoded protein: CASSYGPWGAYEQYF. The chain carries TRBV6-5 and TRBJ2-7; either TRBD1 or TRBD2 may fit D (6 bases each). The CDR3 totals 15 residues. Trimming took 2 bases from V and 4 from J, leaving 15 bases between them. The germline V gene encodes CDR1 MNHEY and CDR2 SVGAGI.

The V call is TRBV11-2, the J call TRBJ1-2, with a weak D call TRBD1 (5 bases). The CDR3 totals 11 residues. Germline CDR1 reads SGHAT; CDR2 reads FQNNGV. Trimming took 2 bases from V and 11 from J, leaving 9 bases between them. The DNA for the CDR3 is TGTGCCAGCAGCTTACGTGGGGGATACACCTTC. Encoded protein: CASSLRGGYTF.

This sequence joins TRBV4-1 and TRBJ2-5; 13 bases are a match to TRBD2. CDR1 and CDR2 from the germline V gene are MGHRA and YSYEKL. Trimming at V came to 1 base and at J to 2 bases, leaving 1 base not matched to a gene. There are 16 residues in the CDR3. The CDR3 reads CASSQGLAGGQETQYF. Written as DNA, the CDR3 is TGCGCCAGCAGCCAAGGACTAGCGGGAGGACAAGAGACCCAGTACTTC.

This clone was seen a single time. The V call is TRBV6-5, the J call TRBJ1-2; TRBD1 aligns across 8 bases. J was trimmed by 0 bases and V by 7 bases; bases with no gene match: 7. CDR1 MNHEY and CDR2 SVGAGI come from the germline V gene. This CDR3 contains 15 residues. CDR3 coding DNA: TGTGCCAGCAAGGAAACAGGGGGAGCTAACTATGGCTACACCTTC. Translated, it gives CASKETGGANYGYTF.

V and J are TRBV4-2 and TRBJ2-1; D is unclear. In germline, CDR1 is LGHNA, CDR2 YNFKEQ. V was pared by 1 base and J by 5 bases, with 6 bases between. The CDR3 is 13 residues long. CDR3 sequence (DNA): TGTGCCAGCAGCCAAGGGAACGACAATGAGCAGTTCTTC. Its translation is CASSQGNDNEQFF.

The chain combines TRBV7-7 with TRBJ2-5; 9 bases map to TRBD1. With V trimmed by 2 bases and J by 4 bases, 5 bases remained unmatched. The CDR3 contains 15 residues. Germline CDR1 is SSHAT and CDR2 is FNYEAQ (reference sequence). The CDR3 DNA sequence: TGTGCCAGCAGCTTAATAGGGACAGGGTTAGAGACCCAGTACTTC. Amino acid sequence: CASSLIGTGLETQYF.

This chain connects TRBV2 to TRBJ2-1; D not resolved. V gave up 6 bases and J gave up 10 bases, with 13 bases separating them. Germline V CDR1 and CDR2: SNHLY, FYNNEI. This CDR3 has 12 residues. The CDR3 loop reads CASRVSGKEQFF. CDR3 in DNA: TGTGCCAGCAGGGTTAGTGGGAAAGAGCAGTTCTTC.

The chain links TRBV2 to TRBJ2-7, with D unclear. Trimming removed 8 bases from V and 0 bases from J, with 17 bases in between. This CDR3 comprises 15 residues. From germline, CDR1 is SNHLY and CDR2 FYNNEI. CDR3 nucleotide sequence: TGTGCCAGCCTAAGGAGACTGCAGGTCTCCTACGAGCAGTACTTC. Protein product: CASLRRLQVSYEQYF.